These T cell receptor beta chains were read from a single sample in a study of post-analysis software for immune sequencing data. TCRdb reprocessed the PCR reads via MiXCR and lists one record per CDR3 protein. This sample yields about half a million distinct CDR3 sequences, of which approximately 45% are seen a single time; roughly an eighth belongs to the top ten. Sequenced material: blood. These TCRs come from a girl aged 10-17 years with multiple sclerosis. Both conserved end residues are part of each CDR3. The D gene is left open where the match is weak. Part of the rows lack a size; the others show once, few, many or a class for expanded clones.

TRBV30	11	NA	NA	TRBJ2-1	TGTGCCCGGACTTTAGGGAATGAGCAGTTCTTC	CARTLGNEQFF
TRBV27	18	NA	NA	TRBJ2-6	TGTGCCAGCAGTTTATTCAGCGTTGATGGGAGTGGGGCCAACGTCCTGACTTTC	CASSLFSVDGSGANVLTF
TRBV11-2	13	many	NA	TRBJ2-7	TGTGCCAGCAGCTTAGTTGCTGCCTACGAGCAGTACTTC	CASSLVAAYEQYF
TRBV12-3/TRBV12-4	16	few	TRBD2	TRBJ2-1	TGTGCCAGCAGTACTCGGGCGGGAGGGCCCTACAATGAGCAGTTCTTC	CASSTRAGGPYNEQFF
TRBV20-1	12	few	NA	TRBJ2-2	TGCAGTGCCCTTACTGACCCCGGGGAGCTGTTTTTT	CSALTDPGELFF
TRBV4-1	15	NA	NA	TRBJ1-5	TGCGCCAGCAGCCCTGGGACACCGAGCAATCAGCCCCAGCATTTT	CASSPGTPSNQPQHF
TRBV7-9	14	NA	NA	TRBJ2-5	TGTGCCAGCACCCAGTCGGGGCCATTAGGGACCCAGTACTTC	CASTQSGPLGTQYF
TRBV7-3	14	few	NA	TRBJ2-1	TGTGCCAGCAGCTTACCGGGACTCCGTCGGGAGCAGTTCTTC	CASSLPGLRREQFF
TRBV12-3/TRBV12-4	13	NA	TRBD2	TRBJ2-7	TGTGCCAGCAGTTTTGCTAGCGGGAACGAGCAGTACTTC	CASSFASGNEQYF
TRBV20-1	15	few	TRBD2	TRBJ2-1	TGCAGTGCTAGAGATATCAGCGGGAGCGAAAATGAGCAGTTCTTC	CSARDISGSENEQFF
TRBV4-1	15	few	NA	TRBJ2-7	TGCGCCAGCAGCCAAGACCAGGGCGAGACCTACGAGCAGTACTTC	CASSQDQGETYEQYF
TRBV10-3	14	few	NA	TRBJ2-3	TGTGCCATCAGTGAGTCGGGCGGGACAGATACGCAGTATTTT	CAISESGGTDTQYF
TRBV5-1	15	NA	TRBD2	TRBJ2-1	TGCGCCAGCAGCCCCCTTAGCGGGATTAGGGATGAGCAGTTCTTC	CASSPLSGIRDEQFF
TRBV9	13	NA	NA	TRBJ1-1	TGTGCCAGCAGCGTAGATCTGGGGACAGAAGCTTTCTTT	CASSVDLGTEAFF
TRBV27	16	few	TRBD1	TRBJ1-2	TGTGCCAGCAGTTTACAGGGACAGGGTGGATATTATGGCTACACCTTC	CASSLQGQGGYYGYTF
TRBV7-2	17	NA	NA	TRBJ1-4	TGTGCCAGCAGCTTAGTCGGGACGCCGGCAACTAATGAAAAACTGTTTTTT	CASSLVGTPATNEKLFF
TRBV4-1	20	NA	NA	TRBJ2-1	TGCGCCAGCAGCCAAGTCTTGGGGCCCCTTAAGAGGAGCTCCTACAATGAGCAGTTCTTC	CASSQVLGPLKRSSYNEQFF
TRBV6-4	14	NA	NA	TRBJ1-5	TGTGCCAGCGTGGGTACGGGAGGCGTGCAGCCCCAGCATTTT	CASVGTGGVQPQHF
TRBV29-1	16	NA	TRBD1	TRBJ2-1	TGCAGCGGAACACCAGACAGGGGAGGCTCCTACAATGAGCAGTTCTTC	CSGTPDRGGSYNEQFF
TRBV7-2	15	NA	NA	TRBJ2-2	TGTGCCAGCAGCTTAGGACAGAGGAACACCGGGGAGCTGTTTTTT	CASSLGQRNTGELFF
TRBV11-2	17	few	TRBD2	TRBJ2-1	TGTGCCAGCAGCTCACCTAGGGGACTAGGGGTATACAATGAGCAGTTCTTC	CASSSPRGLGVYNEQFF
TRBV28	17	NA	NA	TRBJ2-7	TGTGCCAGCAGTTTAGGCAGGGCGGACGGCGGTGGGGGCGAGCAGTACTTC	CASSLGRADGGGGEQYF
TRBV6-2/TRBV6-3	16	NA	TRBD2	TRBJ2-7	TGTGCCAGCAGACTCGACCGTACTAGCGGGAGCGACGAGCAGTACTTC	CASRLDRTSGSDEQYF
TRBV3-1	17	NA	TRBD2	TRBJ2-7	TGTGCCAGCAGCCAATCGCCGGGACTAGCCTCTTCCTACGAGCAGTACTTC	CASSQSPGLASSYEQYF
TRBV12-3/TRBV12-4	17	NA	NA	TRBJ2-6	TGTGCCAGCAGTTTAGCCGACCCGACTTCTGGGGCCAACGTCCTGACTTTC	CASSLADPTSGANVLTF
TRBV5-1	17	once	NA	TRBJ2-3	TGCGCCAGCAGCTTGTCGGGTATGGGCGGACGGACAGATACGCAGTATTTT	CASSLSGMGGRTDTQYF
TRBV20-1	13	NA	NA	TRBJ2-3	TGCAGTGCTAGACCAGCCGCCACAGATACGCAGTATTTT	CSARPAATDTQYF
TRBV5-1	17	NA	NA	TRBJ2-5	TGCGCCAGCAGCCCGGAAGTACCGGGGGCGAATGGGGAGACCCAGTACTTC	CASSPEVPGANGETQYF
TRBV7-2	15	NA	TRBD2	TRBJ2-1	TGTGCCAGCAGCGAGGGACTAGCGGTGTACAATGAGCAGTTCTTC	CASSEGLAVYNEQFF
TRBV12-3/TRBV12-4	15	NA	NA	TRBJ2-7	TGTGCCAGCAGTTCCCCGCGACAGGGACTCAGCGAGCAGTACTTC	CASSSPRQGLSEQYF
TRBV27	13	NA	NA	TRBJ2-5	TGTGCCAGCTATAGCTCAGGGCGGGAGACCCAGTACTTC	CASYSSGRETQYF
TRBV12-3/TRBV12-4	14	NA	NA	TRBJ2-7	TGTGCCAGCAGTCTCGGGGGTATAACCTACGAGCAGTACTTC	CASSLGGITYEQYF
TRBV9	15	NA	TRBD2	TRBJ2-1	TGTGCCAGCAGCGTAGCGTGGGAGGGCCCCTATGAGCAGTTCTTC	CASSVAWEGPYEQFF
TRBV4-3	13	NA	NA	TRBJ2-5	TGCGCCAGCAGCCAAGATCTGTGGAGTGAGCAGTACTTC	CASSQDLWSEQYF
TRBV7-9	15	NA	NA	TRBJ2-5	TGTGCCAGCAGCTTAATGGACAGCTGTCAAGAGACCCAGTACTTC	CASSLMDSCQETQYF